The sequence of this TCR beta chain was determined in a study of T cells in localized non-small cell lung cancer. Study results and limitations: Only one tumor region was sequenced, so heterogeneity remains possible. The study linked higher blood T cell density to longer overall survival. There was higher T cell clonality in uninvolved adjacent lung than in tumor, and it was highest there. Median detection of top 100 tumor clones in adjacent lung was about 60 clones.

A word on this clone: Its antigen is not identified.

The V and J ends lost 0 bases and 5 bases respectively, with 8 bases between them. Germline values: CDR1 SGDLS, CDR2 YYNGEE. The CDR3 consists of 13 residues. Sequencing was performed with immunoSEQ multiplex PCR; in TCRdb, only in-frame clones are kept and a portion is missing. This table holds around 26,000 clones, 85% to 90% found once. The rearrangement joins TRBV9 to TRBJ2-5; D might be TRBD1 or TRBD2, each matching 5 bases. This TCR was recovered from a woman aged 18-50 years with stage I lung adenocarcinoma. The material was peripheral blood, obtained before any cancer treatment. The CDR3 loop reads CASSVGGKETQYF. CDR3 DNA sequence: TGTGCCAGCAGCGTAGGGGGGAAGGAGACCCAGTACTTC.